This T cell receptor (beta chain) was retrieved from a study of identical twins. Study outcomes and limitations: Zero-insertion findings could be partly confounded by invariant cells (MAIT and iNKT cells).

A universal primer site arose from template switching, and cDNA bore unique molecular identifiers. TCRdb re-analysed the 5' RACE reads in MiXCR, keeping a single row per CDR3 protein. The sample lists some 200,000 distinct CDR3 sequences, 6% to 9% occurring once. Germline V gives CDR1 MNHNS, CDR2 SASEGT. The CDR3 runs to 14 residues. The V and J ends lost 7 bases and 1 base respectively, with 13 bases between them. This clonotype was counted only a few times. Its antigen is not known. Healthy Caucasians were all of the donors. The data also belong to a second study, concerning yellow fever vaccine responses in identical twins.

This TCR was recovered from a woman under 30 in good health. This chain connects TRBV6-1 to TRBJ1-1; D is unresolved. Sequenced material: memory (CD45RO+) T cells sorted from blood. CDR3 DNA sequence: TGTGCCAGCACCTATAAGAGAGGGAACACTGAAGCTTTCTTT. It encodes CASTYKRGNTEAFF.